Listed below are T cell receptor beta chains from one sample, sequenced in a study of human T cells and chemical hapten exposure. Each CDR3 protein gets one entry after TCRdb re-called the RACE reads with MiXCR. Among 69,000 or so distinct CDR3 sequences listed, about a tenth were seen once. The sequenced sample was whole blood, obtained in connection with sensitization to the hapten diphenylcyclopropenone (DPC). These TCRs come from a woman aged 50 to 65 with alopecia areata. Some clones in this sample may be carry-over from other donors' samples. The CDR3 runs from the conserved cysteine through the conserved F or W. A D gene is named only where the DNA matches it firmly. Not every row has a clone size; where given, it reads once, few, many or a size class.

j_call: TRBJ2-6
clone_size: NA
v_call: TRBV29-1
d_call: NA
cdr3_aa: CSVIISGANVLTF
cdr3_nt: TGCAGCGTAATAATCTCTGGGGCCAACGTCCTGACTTTC

j_call: TRBJ2-4
clone_size: few
v_call: TRBV6-2/TRBV6-3
d_call: NA
cdr3_aa: CASVSIGSAAKNIQYF
cdr3_nt: TGTGCCAGCGTCTCCATAGGGAGCGCGGCCAAAAACATTCAGTACTTC

j_call: TRBJ2-7
clone_size: NA
v_call: TRBV7-2
d_call: TRBD2
cdr3_aa: CASSFSASGSYEQYF
cdr3_nt: TGTGCCAGCAGCTTCTCGGCTAGCGGTTCCTACGAGCAGTACTTC

j_call: TRBJ2-3
clone_size: NA
v_call: TRBV19
d_call: NA
cdr3_aa: CASSTLGADTQYF
cdr3_nt: TGTGCCAGTAGTACCCTGGGGGCAGATACGCAGTATTTT

j_call: TRBJ2-5
clone_size: few
v_call: TRBV10-2
d_call: NA
cdr3_aa: CASSVLETQYF
cdr3_nt: TGCGCCAGCAGCGTACTAGAGACCCAGTACTTC

j_call: TRBJ2-3
clone_size: many
v_call: TRBV7-2
d_call: NA
cdr3_aa: CASSLGSADWWSDTQYF
cdr3_nt: TGTGCCAGCAGCTTGGGATCCGCCGATTGGTGGTCAGATACGCAGTATTTT

j_call: TRBJ1-3
clone_size: once
v_call: TRBV29-1
d_call: NA
cdr3_aa: CSVAWSSGNTIYF
cdr3_nt: TGCAGCGTTGCGTGGTCCTCTGGAAACACCATATATTTT

j_call: TRBJ1-1
clone_size: many
v_call: TRBV24-1
d_call: NA
cdr3_aa: CATAGRGENTEAFF
cdr3_nt: TGTGCCACCGCCGGTCGTGGTGAGAACACTGAAGCTTTCTTT

j_call: TRBJ2-2
clone_size: many
v_call: TRBV7-9
d_call: TRBD2
cdr3_aa: CASSPLVGTSASDTGELFF
cdr3_nt: TGTGCCAGCAGCCCCCTGGTCGGGACTAGCGCAAGCGACACCGGGGAGCTGTTTTTT

j_call: TRBJ2-5
clone_size: many
v_call: TRBV12-3/TRBV12-4
d_call: NA
cdr3_aa: CASGREFGEGDFQETQYF
cdr3_nt: TGTGCCAGCGGACGGGAGTTTGGCGAGGGGGATTTCCAAGAGACCCAGTACTTC

j_call: TRBJ2-1
clone_size: NA
v_call: TRBV18
d_call: TRBD1
cdr3_aa: CASSPRETGLGNEQFF
cdr3_nt: TGTGCCAGCTCACCGAGGGAGACAGGGCTGGGGAATGAGCAGTTCTTC

j_call: TRBJ2-1
clone_size: NA
v_call: TRBV29-1
d_call: TRBD2
cdr3_aa: CSVEAKREDWSPHEQFF
cdr3_nt: TGCAGCGTTGAAGCCAAGCGGGAGGACTGGAGTCCGCATGAGCAGTTCTTC

j_call: TRBJ2-2
clone_size: many
v_call: TRBV5-1
d_call: TRBD1
cdr3_aa: CASSNRGAGELFF
cdr3_nt: TGCGCCAGCAGCAACAGGGGTGCCGGGGAGCTGTTTTTT